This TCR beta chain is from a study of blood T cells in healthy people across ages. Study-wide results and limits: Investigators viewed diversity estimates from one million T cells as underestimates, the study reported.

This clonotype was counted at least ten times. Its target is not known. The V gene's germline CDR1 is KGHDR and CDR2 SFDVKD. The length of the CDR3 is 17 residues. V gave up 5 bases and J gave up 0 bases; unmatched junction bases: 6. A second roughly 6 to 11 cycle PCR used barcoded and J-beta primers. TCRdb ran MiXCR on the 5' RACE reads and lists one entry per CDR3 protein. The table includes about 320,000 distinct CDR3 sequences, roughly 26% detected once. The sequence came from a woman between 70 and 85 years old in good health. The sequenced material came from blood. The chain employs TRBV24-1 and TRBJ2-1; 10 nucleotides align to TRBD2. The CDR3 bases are TGTGCCACCAGTGTGGGGACTAGCGCCAACTCCTACAATGAGCAGTTCTTC. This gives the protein CATSVGTSANSYNEQFF.